These 7 T cell receptor beta chains share one sample of origin, sequenced in a study of T cells in Graves' hyperthyroidism and ophthalmopathy. Amplification of TCR beta CDR3 regions was performed using RNA transcripts as template. TCR CDR3 underwent first-round RT-PCR with the HTBI primer set. TCRdb reanalysed the multiplex PCR reads using MiXCR and keeps one entry per CDR3 protein. The sample lists about 840,000 distinct CDR3 sequences, around 38% occurring once. Material for sequencing was blood. These receptors originate from a man aged 18 to 30 with Graves' hyperthyroidism.

Points on this clonotype: Lacking the conserved final phenylalanine or tryptophan, this CDR3 likely reflects a read error. The DNA is omitted, as the CDR3 cannot be located on it reliably, and the CDR3 follows TCRdb's listing. The chain carries TRBV15 and TRBJ1-3. The CDR3 spans 14 amino acids, including both terminal residues. Germline V gives CDR1 LNHNV, CDR2 YYDKDF (reference sequence). CDR3 region: CATSSTTVGLADNT.

This clonotype was counted at least ten times. V usage is TRBV7-2 and J usage is TRBJ2-7; TRBD1 matches at 8 bases. J was trimmed by 3 bases and V by 5 bases; bases with no gene match: 6. The CDR3 is made up of 14 amino acids. Germline-derived CDR1 and CDR2 are SGHTA and FQGNSA. CDR3: CASSRGQGGYEQYF. In DNA form, the CDR3 reads TGTGCCAGCAGCCGCGGACAGGGTGGCTACGAGCAGTACTTC.

There are a few counts of this clonotype. The rearrangement joins TRBV5-1 to TRBJ2-7; 8 bases fit TRBD1. The germline gives CDR1 SGHRS, CDR2 YFSETQ. The CDR3 runs to 14 residues. Unmatched junction bases numbered 10, after V lost 6 bases and J lost 5 bases. CDR3 in amino acids: CASKFRQGMDEQYF. CDR3 DNA sequence: TGCGCCAGCAAATTTCGACAGGGGATGGACGAGCAGTACTTC.

This clonotype was counted at least ten times. The chain employs TRBV15 and TRBJ2-5; D uncertain. CDR1 is LNHNV and CDR2 is YYDKDF in the germline V gene (reference sequence). The V end was cut by 1 base, the J end by 2 bases, with 8 bases between. CDR3 length: 14 residues. CDR3 DNA sequence: TGTGCCACCAGCAGAGGCTACGGTCAAGAGACCCAGTACTTC. This translates into CATSRGYGQETQYF.

The V and J genes are TRBV24-1 and TRBJ2-2; D is unresolved. With 7 bases removed from V and 8 bases from J, the gap between germline ends came to 7 bases. The germline gives CDR1 KGHDR, CDR2 SFDVKD. This CDR3 spans 11 amino acids. The CDR3 loop reads CATRAQGELFF. The CDR3 bases are TGTGCCACCAGGGCCCAAGGGGAGCTGTTTTTT.

V and J are TRBV5-8 and TRBJ1-1, with a possible D match to TRBD1 (5 bases). CDR1 is SGHTS and CDR2 is YDEGEE in the germline V gene. The CDR3 has 15 residues. The V and J ends lost 0 bases and 3 bases respectively, with 12 bases between them. This CDR3 reads CASSLGRGGYTEAFF. CDR3 nucleotides: TGTGCCAGCAGCTTGGGCCGGGGGGGGTACACTGAAGCTTTCTTT.

The rearrangement links TRBV13 to TRBJ2-7; D uncertain. V gave up 6 bases and J gave up 5 bases, with 14 bases separating them. Germline assignment: CDR1 PRHDT and CDR2 FYEKMQ (reference sequence). The CDR3 extends over 13 amino acids. CDR3 DNA: TGTGCCAGCAGTTACCTCAAGAGCAACGAGCAGTACTTC. It codes for CASSYLKSNEQYF.